The 25 T cell receptor beta chains given below trace back to one sample, sequenced in a study of T cell changes during pregnancy in multiple sclerosis. Method: immunoSEQ multiplex PCR; TCRdb's copy keeps in-frame clones and lacks some. The sample lists approximately 88,000 clones; 90% to 95% were seen once. The sample in question was peripheral blood, obtained in the second trimester of pregnancy. All receptors derive from a female donor with multiple sclerosis, enrolled in a pregnancy study.

The rearrangement links TRBV6-1 to TRBJ2-1; TRBD1 aligns across 9 bases. The J segment lost 15 bases and the V segment lost 8 bases, leaving 14 bases of the junction unmatched. The V gene's germline CDR1 is MNHNS and CDR2 SASEGT. This CDR3 region has 13 residues. DNA for the CDR3: TGTGCCAGCTGCCGAGGGGGACAGGGAGTGGGGTTCTTC. Translating it yields CASCRGGQGVGFF.

Here the CDR3 reads CASSIVPLGQGQPQHF. DNA for the CDR3: TGTGCCAGTAGTATAGTACCCCTCGGACAGGGGCAGCCCCAGCATTTT. V is TRBV19 and J is TRBJ1-5, with 9 bases matching TRBD1. The germline CDR1 and CDR2 sequences are LNHDA and SQIVND (reference sequence). J lost 7 bases, V lost 1 base, and 8 bases had no gene match. The CDR3 has 16 amino acids.

The chain joins TRBV5-1 to TRBJ2-1, with 7 bases matching TRBD1. The germline V gene encodes CDR1 SGHRS and CDR2 YFSETQ. This CDR3 contains 14 residues. V shed 4 bases, J shed 2 bases, and the junction held 3 bases outside the gene matches. CDR3 protein: CASSVGQTYNEQFF. The DNA for the CDR3 is TGCGCCAGCAGCGTGGGACAGACCTACAATGAGCAGTTCTTC.

J is TRBJ2-1 and V is TRBV19; maybe TRBD1 (5 bases). V was cut by 7 bases and J by 7 bases, with 14 bases left in between. This CDR3 has 13 residues. Germline CDR1 reads LNHDA; CDR2 reads SQIVND (reference sequence). The CDR3 sequence is CASKLAGSNEQFF. The CDR3 DNA reads as TGTGCCAGTAAGTTGGCAGGGTCTAATGAGCAGTTCTTC.

J is TRBJ2-3 and V is TRBV11-2, with TRBD2 matching over 11 bases. CDR1 is SGHAT, CDR2 FQNNGV, per germline. The CDR3 runs 15 residues. With V trimmed by 6 bases and J by 4 bases, 6 bases remained unmatched. CDR3 amino acids: CASRPLAGGADTQYF. Here the CDR3 DNA reads TGTGCCAGCAGACCTCTAGCGGGAGGCGCAGATACGCAGTATTTT.

The chain employs TRBV19 and TRBJ1-4, with 7 bases aligning to TRBD1. J lost 8 bases, V lost 8 bases, and 14 bases had no gene match. The CDR3 consists of 15 residues. The V gene's germline CDR1 is LNHDA and CDR2 SQIVND (reference sequence). For the CDR3, the DNA is TGTGCCAGTGGCACTGCTCAGGGGGAAAAGGAAAAACTGTTTTTT. Translation: CASGTAQGEKEKLFF.

The gene calls are TRBV27 and TRBJ2-4; maybe TRBD1 (6 bases). V was clipped by 4 bases and J by 6 bases, with 13 bases between them. The CDR3 covers 14 residues. Per the germline V gene, CDR1 is MNHEY and CDR2 is SMNVEV (reference sequence). Here the CDR3 reads CASSSPGTRNIQYF. DNA of the CDR3: TGTGCCAGCAGTTCCCCCGGGACACGAAACATTCAGTACTTC.

This chain connects TRBV7-9 to TRBJ2-1; 7 positions match TRBD2. The V and J ends lost 1 base and 6 bases, in that order; junction bases with no gene match: 6. Germline CDR1 is SEHNR and CDR2 is FQNEAQ (reference sequence). This CDR3 has 15 residues. The CDR3 reads CASSLELARGNEQFF. Here the CDR3 DNA reads TGTGCCAGCAGCTTAGAACTAGCGAGGGGCAATGAGCAGTTCTTC.

The DNA of the CDR3 is TGTGCCAGCAGCCTGGTGCCGGGACAGTTTGTCTATGGCTACACCTTC. Translating gives CASSLVPGQFVYGYTF. The rearrangement links TRBV7-9 to TRBJ1-2, with TRBD1 identical over 7 bases. Trimming took 5 bases from V and 4 from J; bases not matched to a gene: 13. The CDR3 consists of 16 residues. The germline V gene encodes CDR1 SEHNR and CDR2 FQNEAQ (reference sequence).

The rearrangement links TRBV19 to TRBJ2-7, with D hard to call. CDR1 is LNHDA and CDR2 is SQIVND in the germline V gene (reference sequence). The CDR3 is 16 amino acids. Trimming stripped 2 bases from V and 8 bases from J, with 22 bases between. CDR3 region: CASSILPAPVLQKQYF. The CDR3 coding sequence is TGTGCCAGTAGTATATTACCCGCCCCGGTCCTGCAAAAGCAGTACTTC.

The chain carries TRBV9 and TRBJ2-1; D unclear. CDR3 length: 15 amino acids. Trimming shortened V by 0 bases and J by 1 base, and 8 bases separated the two germline ends. Germline values: CDR1 SGDLS, CDR2 YYNGEE. The CDR3 reads CASSVAGLSYNEQFF. The CDR3 nucleotides are TGTGCCAGCAGCGTAGCGGGTCTATCCTACAATGAGCAGTTCTTC. Drawing the rest from reference TRBV9 and TRBJ2-1, the complete variable domain is DSGVTQTPKHLITATGQRVTLRCSPRSGDLSVYWYQQSLDQGLQFLIQYYNGEERAKGNILERFSAQQFPDLHSELNLSSLELGDSALYFCASSVAGLSYNEQFFGPGTRLTVL.

This chain joins TRBV5-1 and TRBJ2-2; TRBD2 matches at 12 bases. CDR1 and CDR2 from the germline V gene are SGHRS and YFSETQ. The trim removed 3 bases at V and 6 bases at J, leaving 6 bases unmatched. The CDR3 extends over 16 amino acids. The CDR3 reads CASSSTSGSSAGELFF. The CDR3 DNA is TGCGCCAGCAGCTCGACTAGCGGGAGTTCTGCCGGGGAGCTGTTTTTT. The full variable domain, with the rest looked up from reference TRBV5-1 and TRBJ2-2, is KAGVTQTPRYLIKTRGQQVTLSCSPISGHRSVSWYQQTPGQGLQFLFEYFSETQRNKGNFPGRFSGRQFSNSRSEMNVSTLELGDSALYLCASSSTSGSSAGELFFGEGSRLTVL.

The gene calls are TRBV4-1 and TRBJ2-3; 7 bases are a match to TRBD2. The CDR3 has 15 amino acids. The trim removed 1 base at V and 1 base at J, leaving 2 bases unmatched. Germline-derived CDR1 and CDR2 are MGHRA and YSYEKL. CDR3 in amino acids: CASSQGLAGTDTQYF. CDR3 sequence (DNA): TGCGCCAGCAGCCAAGGACTAGCCGGCACAGATACGCAGTATTTT.

This sequence joins TRBV10-3 and TRBJ2-7; D may be TRBD2 (5 bases). The CDR3 is 15 amino acids. The germline V gene has CDR1 ENHRY and CDR2 SYGVKD. Deletions cut 4 bases from V and 0 bases from J, with 13 bases between. CDR3 nucleotides: TGTGCCATCAGTGTAGGTGGCGGGTCCTCCTACGAGCAGTACTTC. It translates to CAISVGGGSSYEQYF.

The chain links TRBV5-1 to TRBJ2-1; 10 bases agree with TRBD2. Germline assignment: CDR1 SGHRS and CDR2 YFSETQ. Trimming at V came to 6 bases and at J to 9 bases, leaving 9 bases not matched to a gene. The CDR3 length is 14 residues. CDR3 sequence (DNA): TGCGCCAGCAAAGGGCTAGCGGGAGCGGGTGAGCAGTTCTTC. This translates into CASKGLAGAGEQFF.

V gene TRBV27 combines with J gene TRBJ1-1; D is ambiguous. Germline values: CDR1 MNHEY, CDR2 SMNVEV (reference sequence). The CDR3 is made up of 13 amino acids. V was shortened by 5 bases and J by 4 bases, with 11 bases between the two germline ends. In DNA form, the CDR3 reads TGTGCCAGCAGTCCCCCACGGGGCACTGAAGCTTTCTTT. Residues: CASSPPRGTEAFF.

V and J are TRBV29-1 and TRBJ2-7; the match to TRBD1 covers 7 bases. The CDR3 totals 14 residues. CDR1 and CDR2 from the germline V gene are SQVTM and ANQGSEA. J gave up 1 base and V 6 bases, and 9 bases lay outside the gene matches. The CDR3 reads CSVAGTVASYEQYF. The CDR3 DNA follows: TGCAGCGTAGCCGGGACAGTCGCTTCCTACGAGCAGTACTTC.

The gene calls are TRBV2 and TRBJ1-1, with TRBD1 identical over 8 bases. The ends lost 6 bases at V and 1 base at J; junction bases unmatched: 4. CDR3 length equals 14 residues. Germline CDR1 reads SNHLY; CDR2 reads FYNNEI. CDR3 region: CASSRQGWNTEAFF. The CDR3 DNA sequence: TGTGCCAGCAGCCGACAGGGGTGGAACACTGAAGCTTTCTTT. The complete variable domain, with remaining parts taken from reference TRBV2 and TRBJ1-1, reads EPEVTQTPSHQVTQMGQEVILRCVPISNHLYFYWYRQILGQKVEFLVSFYNNEISEKSEIFDDQFSVERPDGSNFTLKIRSTKLEDSAMYFCASSRQGWNTEAFFGQGTRLTVV.

The CDR3 loop is CASSYEGRSEAFF. The CDR3 DNA reads as TGTGCCAGCAGTTACGAGGGGAGGTCTGAAGCTTTCTTT. This chain uses TRBV6-5 with TRBJ1-1, with D maybe TRBD1 (5 bases). Germline CDR1 MNHEY, CDR2 SVGAGI. V lost 2 bases to trimming and J lost 6 bases, with 10 bases between them. The CDR3 consists of 13 residues.

The genes are TRBV27 and TRBJ2-7; unclear D gene. V was cut by 6 bases and J by 2 bases, with 11 bases left in between. Germline values: CDR1 MNHEY, CDR2 SMNVEV (reference sequence). This CDR3 region has 13 residues. The CDR3 spells CASSPGPAYEQYF. Here the CDR3 DNA reads TGTGCCAGCAGCCCGGGTCCCGCCTACGAGCAGTACTTC.

The rearrangement uses TRBV2 and TRBJ2-5; weak D call: TRBD1 (6 bases). Germline CDR1 and CDR2: SNHLY and FYNNEI. Trimming shortened V by 4 bases and J by 2 bases, and 14 bases separated the two germline ends. The length of the CDR3 is 15 residues. CDR3 coding DNA: TGTGCCAGCAGTGTTCGAGGGGGATTGCAAGAGACCCAGTACTTC. It specifies CASSVRGGLQETQYF.

The CDR3, as DNA: TGCGCCAGCAGCTTGGGTCCAGGGCATCTTCGTGGCGGGGAGCTGTTTTTT. Translating it yields CASSLGPGHLRGGELFF. The chain uses TRBV5-1 and TRBJ2-2, with D possibly being TRBD1 (5 bases). V was cut by 0 bases and J by 7 bases, with 19 bases left in between. This CDR3 spans 17 amino acids. Germline loops: CDR1 SGHRS, CDR2 YFSETQ.

The chain is built from TRBV5-6 and TRBJ2-1, with TRBD1 matching over 7 bases. Germline V gene sequence: CDR1 SGHDT, CDR2 YYEEEE. V lost 2 bases to trimming and J lost 10 bases; unmatched junction nucleotides: 9. The CDR3 is 14 residues long. The CDR3 loop is CASSFGQAGEEQFF. The CDR3, as DNA: TGTGCCAGCAGCTTTGGACAGGCGGGTGAAGAGCAGTTCTTC.

The chain combines TRBV4-1 with TRBJ2-4, with 7 positions matching TRBD1. The trim removed 4 bases at V and 1 base at J, leaving 4 bases unmatched. The CDR3 totals 15 residues. CDR1 is MGHRA and CDR2 is YSYEKL in the germline V gene. The CDR3 DNA reads TGCGCCAGCAGCCTCTTCAGGGGGGCCAAAAACATTCAGTACTTC. Its translation: CASSLFRGAKNIQYF.

This rearrangement joins TRBV6-6 to TRBJ1-2, with D perhaps TRBD1 (5 bases). Per the germline V gene, CDR1 is MNHNY and CDR2 is SVGAGI (reference sequence). V was trimmed by 6 bases and J by 5 bases, leaving 10 bases between them. This CDR3 has 12 amino acids. The CDR3 here is CASSPDSYGYTF. DNA of the CDR3: TGTGCCAGCAGCCCCGACAGTTATGGCTACACCTTC.